This T cell receptor beta chain was captured in a study of blood T cells in healthy people across ages. V was cut by 6 bases and J by 2 bases, with 15 bases left in between. The CDR3 runs to 15 residues. Then a second PCR, running roughly 7 to 12 cycles, was carried out with a sample-barcoded 5' primer and a J-beta primer mix. TCRdb reprocessed the 5' RACE reads via MiXCR and lists one record per CDR3 protein. The table records hundreds of thousands of distinct CDR3 sequences, roughly a quarter of them present only once. These data were also filed under a second study, of T cells of mothers and their children.

The receptor was derived from a boy younger than 10 in good health. Sequencing used blood. The chain couples TRBV12-3 or TRBV12-4 to TRBJ2-3; D is possibly TRBD2 (6 bases). The CDR3 DNA follows: TGTGCCAGCAGCCTCGGAGGGGAGAACACAGATACGCAGTATTTT. Protein: CASSLGGENTDTQYF.